This TCR beta chain emerged from a study of memory CD4+ T cells and cytomegalovirus serostatus. Study information: This sample comes from healthy Belgian adults, about nine CMV seropositive, 20 to 25 seronegative.

Study observations and caveats: The CMV-associated TCR signature appears largely within the CD4+ memory repertoire.

Single viable CD3+CD4+CD8-CD45RO+ cells were sorted as the memory CD4+ T cells. Positive selection with CD4 microbeads enriched total CD4+ T cells. Clones were sequenced by immunoSEQ multiplex PCR, and TCRdb holds only the in-frame ones, with some missing. The data hold under 100,000 clones, with around 80% observed a single time. Details on this clone: As yet, its antigen is unknown.

The CDR3 totals 17 residues. The germline V gene has CDR1 SEHNR and CDR2 FQNEAQ (reference sequence). V gave up 1 base and J gave up 6 bases; unmatched junction bases: 10. The V call is TRBV7-9, the J call TRBJ2-1; 9 bases match TRBD1. Sequenced input: memory CD4+ T cells from blood. This receptor was identified in an adult in good health and CMV-seronegative. DNA for the CDR3: TGTGCCAGCAGCTTAGGTCAGAACAGGGGGCGCCTCAATGAGCAGTTCTTC. As protein: CASSLGQNRGRLNEQFF.